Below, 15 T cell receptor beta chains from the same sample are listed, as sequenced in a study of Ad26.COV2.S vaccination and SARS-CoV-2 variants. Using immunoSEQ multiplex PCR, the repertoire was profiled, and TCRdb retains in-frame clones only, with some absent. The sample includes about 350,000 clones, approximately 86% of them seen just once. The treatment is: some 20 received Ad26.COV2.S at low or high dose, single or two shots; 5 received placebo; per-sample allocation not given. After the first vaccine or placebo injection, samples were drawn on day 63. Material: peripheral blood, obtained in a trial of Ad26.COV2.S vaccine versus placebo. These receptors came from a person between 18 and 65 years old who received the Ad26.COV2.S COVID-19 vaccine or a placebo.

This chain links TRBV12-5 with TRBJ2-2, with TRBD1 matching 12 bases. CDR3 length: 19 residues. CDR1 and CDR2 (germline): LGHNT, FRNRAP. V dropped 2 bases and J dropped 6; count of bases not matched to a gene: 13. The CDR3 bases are TGTGCTAGTGGTTTGCCCCGAAGGGACAGGGGGCGAGGGGCCGGGGAGCTGTTTTTT. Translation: CASGLPRRDRGRGAGELFF.

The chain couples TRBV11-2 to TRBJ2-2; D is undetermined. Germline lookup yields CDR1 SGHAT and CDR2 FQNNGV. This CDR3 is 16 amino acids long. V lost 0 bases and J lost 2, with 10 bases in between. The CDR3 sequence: CASSLEGAINTGELFF. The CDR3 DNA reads TGTGCCAGCAGCTTAGAGGGCGCAATCAACACCGGGGAGCTGTTTTTT.

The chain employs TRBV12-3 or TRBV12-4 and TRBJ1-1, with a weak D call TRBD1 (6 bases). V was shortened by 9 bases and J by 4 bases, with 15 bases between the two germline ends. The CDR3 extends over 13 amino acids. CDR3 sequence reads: CASLSLGGTEAFF. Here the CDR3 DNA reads TGTGCCAGTCTCTCGTTAGGGGGCACTGAAGCTTTCTTT.

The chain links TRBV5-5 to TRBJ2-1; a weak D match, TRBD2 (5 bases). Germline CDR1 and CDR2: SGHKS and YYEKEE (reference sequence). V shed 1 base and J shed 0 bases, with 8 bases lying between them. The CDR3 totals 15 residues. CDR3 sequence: CASSLSSASYNEQFF. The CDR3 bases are TGTGCCAGCAGCTTGAGTAGCGCCTCCTACAATGAGCAGTTCTTC.

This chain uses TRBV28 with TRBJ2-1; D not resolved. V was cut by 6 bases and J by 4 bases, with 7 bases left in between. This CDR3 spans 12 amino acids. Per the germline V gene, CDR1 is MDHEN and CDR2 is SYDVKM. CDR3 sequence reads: CASSFTYNEQFF. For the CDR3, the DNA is TGTGCCAGCAGCTTTACGTACAATGAGCAGTTCTTC.

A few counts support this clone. The DNA of the CDR3 is TGTGCCAGCAGCTTAACGACGGGGAACTATGGCTACACCTTC. This encodes CASSLTTGNYGYTF. The chain links TRBV7-2 to TRBJ1-2, with D unclear. The V and J ends lost 2 bases and 2 bases respectively, with 9 bases between them. The CDR3 has 14 residues. The V gene's germline CDR1 is SGHTA and CDR2 FQGNSA.

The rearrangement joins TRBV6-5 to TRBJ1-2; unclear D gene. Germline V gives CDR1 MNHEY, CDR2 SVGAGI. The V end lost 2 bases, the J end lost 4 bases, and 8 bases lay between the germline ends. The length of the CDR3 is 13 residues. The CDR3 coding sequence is TGTGCCAGCAGTTACGCAACCAGCTATGGCTACACCTTC. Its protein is CASSYATSYGYTF.

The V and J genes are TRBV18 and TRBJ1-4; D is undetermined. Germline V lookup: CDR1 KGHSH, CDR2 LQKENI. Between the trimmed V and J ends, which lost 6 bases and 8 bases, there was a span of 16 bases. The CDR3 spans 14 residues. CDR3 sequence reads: CASSPDGNREKLFF. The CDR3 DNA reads TGTGCCAGCTCCCCGGACGGGAATAGAGAAAAACTGTTTTTT.

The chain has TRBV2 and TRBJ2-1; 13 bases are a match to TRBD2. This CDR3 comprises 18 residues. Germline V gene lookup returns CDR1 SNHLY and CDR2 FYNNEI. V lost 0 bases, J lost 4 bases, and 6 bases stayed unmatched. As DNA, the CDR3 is TGTGCCAGCAGTGAAGCGGTAACTAGCGGGGGGGTTTACAATGAGCAGTTCTTC. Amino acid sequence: CASSEAVTSGGVYNEQFF.

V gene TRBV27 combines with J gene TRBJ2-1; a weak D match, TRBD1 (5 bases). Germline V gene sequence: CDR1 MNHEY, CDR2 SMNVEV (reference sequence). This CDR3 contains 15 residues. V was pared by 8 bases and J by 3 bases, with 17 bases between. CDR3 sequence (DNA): TGTGCCAGCGAATCTCAGGGTGCCGGCTACAATGAGCAGTTCTTC. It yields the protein CASESQGAGYNEQFF.

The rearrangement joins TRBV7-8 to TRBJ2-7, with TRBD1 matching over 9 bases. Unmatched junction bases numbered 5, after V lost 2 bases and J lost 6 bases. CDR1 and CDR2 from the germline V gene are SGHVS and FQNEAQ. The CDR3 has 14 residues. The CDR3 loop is CASSLPTGGGEQYF. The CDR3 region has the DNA TGTGCCAGCAGCTTACCGACAGGGGGGGGCGAGCAGTACTTC.

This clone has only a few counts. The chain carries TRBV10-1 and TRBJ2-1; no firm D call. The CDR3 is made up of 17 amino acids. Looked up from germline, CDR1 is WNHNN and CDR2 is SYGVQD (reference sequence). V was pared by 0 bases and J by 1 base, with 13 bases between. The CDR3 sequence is CASSESNSFFSYNEQFF. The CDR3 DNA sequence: TGCGCCAGCAGTGAGTCTAACAGCTTCTTTTCCTACAATGAGCAGTTCTTC.

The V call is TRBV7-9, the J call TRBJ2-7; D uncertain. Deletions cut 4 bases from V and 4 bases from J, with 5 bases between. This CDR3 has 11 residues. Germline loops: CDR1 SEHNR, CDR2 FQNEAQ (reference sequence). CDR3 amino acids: CASSSTYEQYF. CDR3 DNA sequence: TGTGCCAGCAGCTCGACGTACGAGCAGTACTTC.

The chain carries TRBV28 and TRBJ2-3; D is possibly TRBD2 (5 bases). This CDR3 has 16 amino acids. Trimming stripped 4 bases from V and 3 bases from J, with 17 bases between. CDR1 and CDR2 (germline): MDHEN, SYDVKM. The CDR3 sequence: CASSSGEERGTDTQYF. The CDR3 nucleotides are TGTGCCAGCAGTTCCGGTGAGGAACGCGGGACAGATACGCAGTATTTT. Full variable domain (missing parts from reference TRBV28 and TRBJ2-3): DVKVTQSSRYLVKRTGEKVFLECVQDMDHENMFWYRQDPGLGLRLIYFSYDVKMKEKGDIPEGYSVSREKKERFSLILESASTNQTSMYLCASSSGEERGTDTQYFGPGTRLTVL.

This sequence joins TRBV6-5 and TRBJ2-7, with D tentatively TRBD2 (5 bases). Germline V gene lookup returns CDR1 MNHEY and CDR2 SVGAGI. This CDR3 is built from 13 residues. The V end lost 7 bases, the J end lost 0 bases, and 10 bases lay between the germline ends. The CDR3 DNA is TGTGCCAGCAATCTAGGGAGCTCCTACGAGCAGTACTTC. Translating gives CASNLGSSYEQYF.